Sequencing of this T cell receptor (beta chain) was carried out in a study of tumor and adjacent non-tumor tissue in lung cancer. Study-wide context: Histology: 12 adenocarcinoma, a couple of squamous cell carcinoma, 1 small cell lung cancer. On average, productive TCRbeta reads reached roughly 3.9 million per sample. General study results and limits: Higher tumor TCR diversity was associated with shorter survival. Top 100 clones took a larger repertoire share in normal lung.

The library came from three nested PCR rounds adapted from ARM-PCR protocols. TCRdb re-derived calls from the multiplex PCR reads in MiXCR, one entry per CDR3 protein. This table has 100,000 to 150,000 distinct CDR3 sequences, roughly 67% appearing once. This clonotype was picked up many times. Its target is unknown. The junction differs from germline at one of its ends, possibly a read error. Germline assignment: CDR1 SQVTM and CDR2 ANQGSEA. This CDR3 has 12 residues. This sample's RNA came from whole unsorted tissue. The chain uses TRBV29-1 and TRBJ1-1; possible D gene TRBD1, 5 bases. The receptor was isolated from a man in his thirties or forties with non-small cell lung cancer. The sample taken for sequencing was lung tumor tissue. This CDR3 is CSVEGANTEAFF. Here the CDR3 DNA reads TGCAGCGTCGAAGGGGCGAACACTGAAGCTTTCTTT.